One sample yielded the 3 T cell receptor beta chains listed below, sequenced in a study of blood T cell repertoires in COVID-19. Sequenced by immunoSEQ multiplex PCR; TCRdb stores in-frame clones only, minus some. The profile shows around 370,000 clones, 90% of them singletons. The sample consisted of peripheral blood. The source is a man between 18 and 29 years old with active or convalescent COVID-19.

The CDR3 reads CATSGVLNEQFF. The DNA of the CDR3 is TGTGCCACCTCCGGGGTCCTCAATGAGCAGTTCTTC. The chain recombines TRBV27 with TRBJ2-1; D perhaps matches TRBD2 (5 bases). Trimming pared 10 bases from V and 6 bases from J, leaving 13 bases between. CDR1 is MNHEY and CDR2 is SMNVEV in the germline V gene (reference sequence). The CDR3 has 12 residues.

The chain has TRBV11-3 and TRBJ2-5, with a possible D match to TRBD2 (6 bases). Per the germline V gene, CDR1 is SGHNT and CDR2 is YENEEA. The CDR3 is made up of 14 amino acids. Trimming took off 1 base at V and 0 bases at J, with 6 bases between the two ends. In DNA form, the CDR3 reads TGTGCCAGCAGCTTAGGCGGGAACCAAGAGACCCAGTACTTC. Its protein product is CASSLGGNQETQYF.

V usage is TRBV4-3 and J usage is TRBJ2-1, with a tentative D call TRBD2 (5 bases). V gave up 0 bases and J gave up 0 bases, with 12 bases separating them. The germline V gene encodes CDR1 LGHNA and CDR2 YSLEER. The CDR3 is 17 residues long. CDR3 in DNA: TGCGCCAGCAGCCAAGAACCCCGGGGAAGCTCCTACAATGAGCAGTTCTTC. Encoded protein: CASSQEPRGSSYNEQFF.